This T cell receptor (beta chain) was documented in a study of T cell responses to AZD1222 COVID-19 vaccine. CDR1 MNHEY and CDR2 SVGAGI come from the germline V gene. The CDR3 consists of 16 residues. Trimming at V came to 0 bases and at J to 2 bases, leaving 0 bases not matched to a gene. The method was immunoSEQ multiplex PCR; TCRdb's version includes in-frame clones alone and lacks a portion of them. Of over 150,000 clones in the sample, approximately 94% were seen once. The TCR originated in an adult who received the AZD1222 COVID-19 vaccine. Sequenced here: peripheral blood, sampled 28 days after the second AZD1222 dose. The chain uses TRBV6-5 and TRBJ2-5; 13 bases match TRBD2. Here the CDR3 reads CASSYSTSGGQETQYF. The CDR3, as DNA: TGTGCCAGCAGTTACTCGACTAGCGGGGGGCAAGAGACCCAGTACTTC.